This T cell receptor beta chain stems from a study of T cells in localized non-small cell lung cancer. Study outcomes and limitations: Within adjacent lung there appeared a median around 60 of the top 100 tumor clones. Clonality peaked in uninvolved adjacent lung rather than tumor.

Sequencing used immunoSEQ multiplex PCR; TCRdb keeps in-frame clones, though not all of them. The sample has 15,000 to 25,000 clones; 75% to 95% are singletons. For this clone: Antigen unknown.

There are 15 residues in the CDR3. The germline CDR1 and CDR2 sequences are MNHEY and SVGAGI. Germline trimming cut 2 bases from V and 9 bases from J; bases unmatched to any gene: 4. The clonotype comes from a male donor aged 60 or older with stage I squamous cell lung carcinoma. The chain has TRBV6-5 and TRBJ2-2; 12 bases agree with TRBD2. This specimen was peripheral blood, taken before any cancer treatment. The CDR3 DNA sequence: TGTGCCAGCAGTTACGAGACTAGCGGGAGTTGGGAGCTGTTTTTT. Its protein is CASSYETSGSWELFF.